These 4 T cell receptor beta chains came from one sample sequenced in a study of OX40 agonist ivuxolimab in advanced cancers. Data came from immunoSEQ multiplex PCR; TCRdb stores just in-frame clones and leaves some out. The sample lists about 55,000 clones, 77% seen once, with 5% to 6.5% in the top ten. Material: CD4+ or CD8+ T cells sorted from blood, obtained in a trial of the OX40 agonist ivuxolimab. The receptors originated from an adult with an advanced solid tumor such as melanoma, head and neck, liver or kidney cancer.

This clone was counted between two and nine times. This chain links TRBV7-9 with TRBJ1-6; D is unresolved. This CDR3 contains 14 residues. Trimming removed 1 base from V and 7 bases from J, with 8 bases in between. Germline CDR1 SEHNR, CDR2 FQNEAQ (reference sequence). CDR3 nucleotides: TGTGCCAGCAGCTTAGAAGGAGGGAATTCACCCCTCCACTTT. This sequence encodes CASSLEGGNSPLHF. Based on the CDR3 plus reference TRBV7-9 and TRBJ1-6, the full variable domain is DTGVSQNPRHKITKRGQNVTFRCDPISEHNRLYWYRQTLGQGPEFLTYFQNEAQLEKSRLLSDRFSAERPKGSFSTLEIQRTEQGDSAMYLCASSLEGGNSPLHFGNGTRLTVT.

This chain uses TRBV6-5 with TRBJ2-5; a weak D match, TRBD2 (6 bases). V was pared by 4 bases and J by 5 bases, with 8 bases between. Looked up from germline, CDR1 is MNHEY and CDR2 is SVGAGI. The CDR3 extends over 12 amino acids. CDR3 sequence reads: CASSLEGETQYF. DNA for the CDR3: TGTGCCAGCAGTTTGGAGGGGGAGACCCAGTACTTC.

The chain has TRBV28 and TRBJ2-7; 9 positions agree with TRBD2. The V and J ends lost 6 bases and 2 bases, in that order; junction bases with no gene match: 5. Per the germline V gene, CDR1 is MDHEN and CDR2 is SYDVKM. The CDR3 has 14 residues. The CDR3 here is CASSVSGGPYEQYF. The CDR3 DNA is TGTGCCAGCAGCGTTAGCGGGGGCCCCTACGAGCAGTACTTC. Supplemented by reference TRBV28 and TRBJ2-7, the full variable domain reads DVKVTQSSRYLVKRTGEKVFLECVQDMDHENMFWYRQDPGLGLRLIYFSYDVKMKEKGDIPEGYSVSREKKERFSLILESASTNQTSMYLCASSVSGGPYEQYFGPGTRLTVT.

In this sample, this clone turned up a few times. V gene TRBV4-1 combines with J gene TRBJ1-1; D is possibly TRBD1 (6 bases). The ends were cut back, 4 bases at V and 0 bases at J, with 15 bases in the middle. Germline assignment: CDR1 MGHRA and CDR2 YSYEKL. The CDR3 loop spans 16 amino acids. Here the CDR3 DNA reads TGCGCCAGCAGCCCCCAGGACAGCGCCTTGAACACTGAAGCTTTCTTT. Protein: CASSPQDSALNTEAFF.